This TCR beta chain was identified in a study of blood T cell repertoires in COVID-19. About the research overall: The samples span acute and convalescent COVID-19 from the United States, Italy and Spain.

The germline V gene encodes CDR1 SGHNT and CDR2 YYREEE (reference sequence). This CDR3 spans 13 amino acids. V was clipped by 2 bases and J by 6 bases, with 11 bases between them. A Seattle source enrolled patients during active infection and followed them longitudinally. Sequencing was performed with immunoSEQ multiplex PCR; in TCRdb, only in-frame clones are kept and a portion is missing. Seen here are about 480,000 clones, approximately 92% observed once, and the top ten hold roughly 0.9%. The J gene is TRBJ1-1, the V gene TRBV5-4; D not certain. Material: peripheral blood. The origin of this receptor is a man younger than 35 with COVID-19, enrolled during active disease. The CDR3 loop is CASSFDNSAEAFF. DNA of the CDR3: TGTGCCAGCAGCTTTGACAATAGCGCTGAAGCTTTCTTT. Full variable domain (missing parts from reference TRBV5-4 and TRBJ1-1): ETGVTQSPTHLIKTRGQQVTLRCSSQSGHNTVSWYQQALGQGPQFIFQYYREEENGRGNFPPRFSGLQFPNYSSELNVNALELDDSALYLCASSFDNSAEAFFGQGTRLTVV.